This T cell receptor (beta chain) is drawn from a study of shared clonotypes between healthy human individuals. Worth noting for this clone: Its antigen is not known.

This CDR3 is 16 amino acids long. V was trimmed by 0 bases and J by 4 bases, leaving 15 bases between them. CDR1 KGHSH and CDR2 LQKENI come from the germline V gene. Deep was the level at which the assay was run. In the authors' workflow: ImmunoSEQ output lacked quality scores and full-length reads, limiting matched filtering. The protocol was immunoSEQ multiplex PCR, while the TCRdb copy is restricted to in-frame clones and leaves out a portion. The DNA was the basis for D and trimming; V, J and clone size are from that table. The table records around 1.5 million clones, 95% to 99% of them present only once. Study-wide findings and caveats: Read depth was anticipated to influence clonotype sharing among donors.

The chain has TRBV18 and TRBJ2-5; D perhaps matches TRBD1 (6 bases). The source of this sequence is a man aged 30 to 39 in good health. Input material: naive CD4+ T cells sorted from blood. The sample's subset: CD45RA+ positively selected. Here the CDR3 DNA reads TGTGCCAGCTCACCACCAAGCGTACAGGGCGGAGAGACCCAGTACTTC. Amino acids: CASSPPSVQGGETQYF.